The next 21 T cell receptor beta chains were all read from a single sample in a study of primary melanoma T cells and metastatic recurrence. The data were produced by immunoSEQ multiplex PCR, yet TCRdb's version contains in-frame clones alone and is incomplete. The repertoire holds about 300 clones, about 81% seen once, with approximately 20% in the top ten. Input material: melanoma tumor tissue. The receptors here all came from a human donor with melanoma.

V gene TRBV6-8 combines with J gene TRBJ1-5; 7 bases are a match to TRBD1. The CDR3 extends over 14 amino acids. Germline V gives CDR1 MNHGY, CDR2 SAAAGT. V lost 4 bases, J lost 4 bases, and 4 bases stayed unmatched. CDR3 amino acids: CASSWTGGNQPQHF. The CDR3 DNA sequence: TGTGCCAGCAGTTGGACAGGAGGTAATCAGCCCCAGCATTTT.

This chain connects TRBV6-8 to TRBJ1-2; D unresolved. Germline values: CDR1 MNHGY, CDR2 SAAAGT. The germline V and J ends were trimmed by 8 bases and 2 bases, with 9 bases remaining between them. This CDR3 is built from 12 residues. The CDR3 sequence: CASGPRNYGYTF. Written as DNA, the CDR3 is TGTGCCAGCGGTCCCAGGAACTATGGCTACACCTTC.

This clone was recorded once. This chain joins TRBV10-3 and TRBJ1-1; unclear D gene. The CDR3 runs to 13 residues. Between the trimmed V and J ends, which lost 2 bases and 0 bases, there was a span of 4 bases. The germline V gene has CDR1 ENHRY and CDR2 SYGVKD. The CDR3 loop reads CAISETVNTEAFF. CDR3 sequence (DNA): TGTGCCATCAGTGAGACAGTGAACACTGAAGCTTTCTTT.

In this sample, this clone turned up once. The chain links TRBV6-7 to TRBJ2-6; D not resolved. TRBV6-7 is an open reading frame whose function is uncertain. Between the trimmed V and J ends, which lost 5 bases and 5 bases, there was a span of 16 bases. This CDR3 is built from 16 residues. CDR3 DNA sequence: TGTGCCAGCAGTGAGGTAAGGCGTAGTCGGGCCAACGTCCTGACTTTC. Translated, it gives CASSEVRRSRANVLTF.

The rearrangement joins TRBV7-2 to TRBJ1-2, with D maybe TRBD1 (6 bases). The germline V and J ends were trimmed by 7 bases and 5 bases, with 14 bases remaining between them. CDR1 is SGHTA, CDR2 FQGNSA, per germline. The CDR3 loop spans 13 amino acids. CDR3 amino acids: CASTTTGPYGYTF. The CDR3 DNA reads TGTGCCAGCACGACGACAGGCCCTTATGGCTACACCTTC.

CDR3 in DNA: TGTGCCAGCAGTGAAACCTATAATTCACCCCTCCACTTT. This codes for CASSETYNSPLHF. This sequence joins TRBV7-2 and TRBJ1-6; D is unresolved. CDR1 and CDR2 from the germline V gene are SGHTA and FQGNSA. The CDR3 has 13 residues. With 6 bases removed from V and 2 bases from J, the gap between germline ends came to 5 bases. The full variable domain, rest sourced from reference TRBV7-2 and TRBJ1-6, is GAGVSQSPSNKVTEKGKDVELRCDPISGHTALYWYRQSLGQGLEFLIYFQGNSAPDKSGLPSDRFSAERTGGSVSTLTIQRTQQEDSAVYLCASSETYNSPLHFGNGTRLTVT.

This chain uses TRBV6-8 with TRBJ1-5, with TRBD1 matching 7 bases. From germline, CDR1 is MNHGY and CDR2 SAAAGT. V gave up 5 bases and J gave up 3 bases; unmatched junction bases: 4. This CDR3 has 14 residues. The chain's CDR3 is CASSTGTVNQPQHF. DNA for the CDR3: TGTGCCAGCAGTACGGGGACAGTCAATCAGCCCCAGCATTTT.

With respect to this clone: Germline is not matched at one junction end, which may reflect a read error. The rearrangement uses TRBV6-8 and TRBJ1-2; D is perhaps TRBD1 (6 bases). This CDR3 has 14 amino acids. Germline lookup yields CDR1 MNHGY and CDR2 SAAAGT. Here the CDR3 reads CASSYRRGVDAIAF. The CDR3 region has the DNA TGTGCCAGCAGTTACCGGAGGGGGGTAGACGCTATAGCCTTC.

This clone was observed once. V and J are TRBV11-3 and TRBJ1-1; no firm D call. The germline gives CDR1 SGHNT, CDR2 YENEEA. This CDR3 is built from 14 residues. V lost 5 bases to trimming and J lost 5 bases, with 15 bases between them. CDR3 amino acids: CASSAPSRVTEAFF. CDR3 DNA sequence: TGTGCCAGCAGCGCGCCGAGTAGGGTTACTGAAGCTTTCTTT.

J is TRBJ2-2 and V is TRBV11-3; the match to TRBD2 covers 9 bases. Germline-derived CDR1 and CDR2 are SGHNT and YENEEA. The J segment lost 6 bases and the V segment lost 5 bases, leaving 7 bases of the junction unmatched. The CDR3 has 15 residues. Here the CDR3 DNA reads TGTGCCAGCAGCCGTAGCGGGGGCTCGGCCGGGGAGCTGTTTTTT. Translated, it gives CASSRSGGSAGELFF.

The J gene is TRBJ2-5, the V gene TRBV11-3, with a possible D match to TRBD2 (6 bases). CDR3 length: 17 amino acids. Per germline, CDR1 SGHNT and CDR2 YENEEA. Trimming took 5 bases from V and 0 from J, leaving 19 bases between them. The CDR3 region is CASSPGGSGLYQETQYF. The CDR3 DNA sequence: TGTGCCAGCAGCCCTGGGGGGAGCGGACTGTACCAAGAGACCCAGTACTTC.

This chain uses TRBV14 with TRBJ2-7, with 11 bases matching TRBD1. J gave up 4 bases and V 4 bases, and 3 bases lay outside the gene matches. This CDR3 region has 14 residues. CDR1 and CDR2 (germline): SGHDN, FVKESK. CDR3 sequence reads: CASSLGQGAYEQYF. The CDR3 nucleotides are TGTGCCAGCAGCCTCGGACAGGGGGCTTACGAGCAGTACTTC.

This clone was seen just once. The chain recombines TRBV6-8 with TRBJ1-5; D not certain. V lost 7 bases, J lost 0 bases, and 4 bases lay in between. Germline CDR1 and CDR2: MNHGY and SAAAGT. CDR3 length equals 12 residues. This CDR3 reads CASTDSNQPQHF. The CDR3 DNA reads as TGTGCCAGCACCGATAGCAATCAGCCCCAGCATTTT.

This chain links TRBV15 with TRBJ1-1; D remains unclear. CDR3 length equals 14 residues. V was clipped by 0 bases and J by 1 base, with 6 bases between them. The V gene's germline CDR1 is LNHNV and CDR2 YYDKDF (reference sequence). The CDR3 loop reads CATSREERNTEAFF. The CDR3 DNA is TGTGCCACCAGCAGAGAGGAGAGGAACACTGAAGCTTTCTTT.

This chain uses TRBV15 with TRBJ2-2, with TRBD1 matching over 8 bases. J gave up 7 bases and V 4 bases, and 8 bases lay outside the gene matches. CDR3 length: 15 amino acids. Germline-derived CDR1 and CDR2 are LNHNV and YYDKDF (reference sequence). CDR3 residues: CATSKDRAVGGELFF. CDR3 nucleotides: TGTGCCACCAGCAAGGACAGGGCGGTTGGCGGGGAGCTGTTTTTT. Looking up the rest from reference TRBV15 and TRBJ2-2 gives the full variable domain: DAMVIQNPRYQVTQFGKPVTLSCSQTLNHNVMYWYQQKSSQAPKLLFHYYDKDFNNEADTPDNFQSRRPNTSFCFLDIRSPGLGDTAMYLCATSKDRAVGGELFFGEGSRLTVL.

The chain links TRBV6-8 to TRBJ1-6; no clear D. Trimming shortened V by 5 bases and J by 10 bases, and 18 bases separated the two germline ends. CDR1 MNHGY and CDR2 SAAAGT come from the germline V gene. The CDR3 is 15 amino acids. The CDR3 DNA sequence: TGTGCCAGCAGTGGGTTCGGTGGGTCTAGCTCACCCCTCCACTTT. Translating gives CASSGFGGSSSPLHF.

This sequence joins TRBV11-3 and TRBJ2-1; TRBD2 might be the D (6 bases). V gave up 7 bases and J gave up 6 bases, with 22 bases separating them. Germline V gene lookup returns CDR1 SGHNT and CDR2 YENEEA. This CDR3 has 16 residues. DNA for the CDR3: TGTGCCAGCACCCTCGATCGGGGGTCCGTGGCCAATGAGCAGTTCTTC. It codes for CASTLDRGSVANEQFF.

V and J are TRBV6-8 and TRBJ1-5; TRBD1 matches at 7 bases. This CDR3 has 12 residues. In germline, CDR1 is MNHGY, CDR2 SAAAGT. Trimming took 8 bases from V and 7 from J; bases not matched to a gene: 5. Here the CDR3 reads CASGQGGQPQHF. CDR3 in DNA: TGTGCCAGCGGGCAGGGGGGGCAGCCCCAGCATTTT.

The chain links TRBV6-8 to TRBJ1-4; D gene ambiguous. Trimming cost V 6 bases and J 0 bases, with 8 bases left between them. The CDR3 covers 14 residues. Germline assignment: CDR1 MNHGY and CDR2 SAAAGT. The CDR3 nucleotides read TGTGCCAGCAGCCGACAAGCAACTAATGAAAAACTGTTTTTT. Its translation is CASSRQATNEKLFF.

This sequence joins TRBV6-8 and TRBJ2-2, with D maybe TRBD2 (5 bases). CDR3 size: 15 residues. Germline assignment: CDR1 MNHGY and CDR2 SAAAGT. V lost 2 bases and J 1 base, leaving 8 bases between the germline ends. The CDR3 DNA is TGTGCCAGCAGTTACAGGACTGGGAACACCGGGGAGCTGTTTTTT. This sequence encodes CASSYRTGNTGELFF.

By sample share, this clone is hyperexpanded. The chain uses TRBV6-1 and TRBJ2-1, with TRBD2 identical over 7 bases. The CDR3 totals 14 residues. The J segment lost 6 bases and the V segment lost 1 base, leaving 3 bases of the junction unmatched. Germline V gives CDR1 MNHNS, CDR2 SASEGT. The DNA for the CDR3 is TGTGCCAGCAGTGAAGGTCGACTAGCCAATGAGCAGTTCTTC. This codes for CASSEGRLANEQFF.